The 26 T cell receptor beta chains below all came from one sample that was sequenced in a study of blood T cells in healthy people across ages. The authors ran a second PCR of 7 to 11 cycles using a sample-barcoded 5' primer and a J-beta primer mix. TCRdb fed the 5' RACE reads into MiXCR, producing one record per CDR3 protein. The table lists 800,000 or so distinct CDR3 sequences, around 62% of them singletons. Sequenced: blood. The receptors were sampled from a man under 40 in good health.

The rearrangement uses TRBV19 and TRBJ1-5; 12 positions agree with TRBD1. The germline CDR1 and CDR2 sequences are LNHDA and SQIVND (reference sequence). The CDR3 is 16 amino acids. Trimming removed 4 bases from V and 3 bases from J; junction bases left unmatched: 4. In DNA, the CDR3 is TGTGCCAGTAGTACCTCGGGACAGGGGGCCAATCAGCCCCAGCATTTT. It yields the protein CASSTSGQGANQPQHF.

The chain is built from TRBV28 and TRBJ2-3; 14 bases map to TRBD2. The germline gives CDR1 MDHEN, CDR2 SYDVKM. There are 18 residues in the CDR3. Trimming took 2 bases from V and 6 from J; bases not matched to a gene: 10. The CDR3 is CASSLPTSGGADFDTQYF. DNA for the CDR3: TGTGCCAGCAGTTTACCGACTAGCGGGGGGGCCGATTTCGATACGCAGTATTTT.

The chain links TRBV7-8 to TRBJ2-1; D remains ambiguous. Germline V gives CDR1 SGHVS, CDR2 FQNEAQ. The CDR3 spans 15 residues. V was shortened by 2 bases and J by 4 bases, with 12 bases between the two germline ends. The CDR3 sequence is CASSLREKNYNEQFF. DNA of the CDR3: TGTGCCAGCAGCTTACGTGAGAAGAATTACAATGAGCAGTTCTTC. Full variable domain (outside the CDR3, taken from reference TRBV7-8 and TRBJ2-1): GAGVSQSPRYKVAKRGQDVALRCDPISGHVSLFWYQQALGQGPEFLTYFQNEAQLDKSGLPSDRFFAERPEGSVSTLKIQRTQQEDSAVYLCASSLREKNYNEQFFGPGTRLTVL.

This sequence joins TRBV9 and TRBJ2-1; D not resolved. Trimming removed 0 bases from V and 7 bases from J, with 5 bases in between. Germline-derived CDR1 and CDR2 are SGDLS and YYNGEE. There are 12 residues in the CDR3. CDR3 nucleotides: TGTGCCAGCAGCGTAGAGGCAAATGAGCAGTTCTTC. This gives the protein CASSVEANEQFF.

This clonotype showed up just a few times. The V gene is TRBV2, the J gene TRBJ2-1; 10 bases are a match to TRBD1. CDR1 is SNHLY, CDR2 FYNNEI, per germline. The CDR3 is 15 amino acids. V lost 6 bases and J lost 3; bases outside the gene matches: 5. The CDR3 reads CASSKDRGVYNEQFF. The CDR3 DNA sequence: TGTGCCAGCAGCAAGGACAGGGGGGTCTACAATGAGCAGTTCTTC.

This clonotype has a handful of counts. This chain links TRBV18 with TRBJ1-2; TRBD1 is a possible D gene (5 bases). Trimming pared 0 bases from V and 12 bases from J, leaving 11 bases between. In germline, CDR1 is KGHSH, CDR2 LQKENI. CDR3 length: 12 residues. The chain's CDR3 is CASSPPMPGHTF. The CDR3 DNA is TGTGCCAGCTCACCACCGATGCCAGGGCACACCTTC.

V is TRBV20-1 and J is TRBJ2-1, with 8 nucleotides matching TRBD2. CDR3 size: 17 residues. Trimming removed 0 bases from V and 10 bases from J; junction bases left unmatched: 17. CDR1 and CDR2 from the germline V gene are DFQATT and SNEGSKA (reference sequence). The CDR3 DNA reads TGCAGTGCTAGAGATTGGCTACCTCAGCGGGGGAGTCGGGAGCAGTTCTTC. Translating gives CSARDWLPQRGSREQFF.

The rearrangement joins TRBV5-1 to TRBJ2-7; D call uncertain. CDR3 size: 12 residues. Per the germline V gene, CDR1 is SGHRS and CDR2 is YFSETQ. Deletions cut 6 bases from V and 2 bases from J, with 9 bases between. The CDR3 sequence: CASTPDPYEQYF. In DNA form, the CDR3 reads TGCGCCAGCACCCCGGATCCCTACGAGCAGTACTTC.

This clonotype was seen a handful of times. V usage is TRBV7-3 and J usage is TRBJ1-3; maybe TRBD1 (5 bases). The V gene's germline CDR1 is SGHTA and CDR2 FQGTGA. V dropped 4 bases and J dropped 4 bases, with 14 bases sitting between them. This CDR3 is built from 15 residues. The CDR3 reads CASSYDGASGNTIYF. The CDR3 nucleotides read TGTGCCAGCAGCTACGACGGGGCCTCCGGAAACACCATATATTTT.

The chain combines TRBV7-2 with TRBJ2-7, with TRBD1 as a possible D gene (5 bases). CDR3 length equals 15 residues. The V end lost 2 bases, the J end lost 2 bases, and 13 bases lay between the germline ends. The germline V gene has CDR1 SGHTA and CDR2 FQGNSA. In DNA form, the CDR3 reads TGTGCCAGCAGCTTAAGTCTTGGGGCAACCTACGAGCAGTACTTC. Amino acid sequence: CASSLSLGATYEQYF. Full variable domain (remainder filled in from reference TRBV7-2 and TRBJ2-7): GAGVSQSPSNKVTEKGKDVELRCDPISGHTALYWYRQSLGQGLEFLIYFQGNSAPDKSGLPSDRFSAERTGGSVSTLTIQRTQQEDSAVYLCASSLSLGATYEQYFGPGTRLTVT.

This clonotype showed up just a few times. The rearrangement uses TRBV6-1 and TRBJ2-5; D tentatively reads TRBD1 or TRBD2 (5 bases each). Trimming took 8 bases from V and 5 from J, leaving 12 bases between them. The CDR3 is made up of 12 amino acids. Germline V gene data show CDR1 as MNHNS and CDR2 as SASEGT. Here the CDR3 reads CASGTVSETQYF. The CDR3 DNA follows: TGTGCCAGCGGGACCGTAAGCGAGACCCAGTACTTC.

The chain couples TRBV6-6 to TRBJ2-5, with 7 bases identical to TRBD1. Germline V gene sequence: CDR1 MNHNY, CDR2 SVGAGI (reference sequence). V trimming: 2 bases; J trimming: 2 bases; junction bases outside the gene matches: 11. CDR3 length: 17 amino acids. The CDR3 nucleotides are TGTGCCAGCAGTTACCCTCGGACAGGTCGGATACAAGAGACCCAGTACTTC. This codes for CASSYPRTGRIQETQYF.

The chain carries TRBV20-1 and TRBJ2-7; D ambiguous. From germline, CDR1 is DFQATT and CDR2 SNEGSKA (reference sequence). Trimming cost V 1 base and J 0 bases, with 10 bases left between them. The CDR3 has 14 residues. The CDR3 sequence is CSARGDLVSYEQYF. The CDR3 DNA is TGCAGTGCTAGAGGGGATCTGGTCTCCTACGAGCAGTACTTC.

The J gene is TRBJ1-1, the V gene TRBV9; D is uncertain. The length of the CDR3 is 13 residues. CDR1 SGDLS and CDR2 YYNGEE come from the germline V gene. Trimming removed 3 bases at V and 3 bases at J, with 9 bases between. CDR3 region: CASSAQVYTEAFF. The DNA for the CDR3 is TGTGCCAGCAGCGCGCAGGTGTACACTGAAGCTTTCTTT.

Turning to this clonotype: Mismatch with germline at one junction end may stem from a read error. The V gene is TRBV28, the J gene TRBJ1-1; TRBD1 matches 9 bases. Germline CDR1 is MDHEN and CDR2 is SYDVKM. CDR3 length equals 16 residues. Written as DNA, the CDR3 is TGTGCCAGCAGCCAAGGACAGGGGACAATGAACACTGAAGGTTTCTTT. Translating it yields CASSQGQGTMNTEGFF.

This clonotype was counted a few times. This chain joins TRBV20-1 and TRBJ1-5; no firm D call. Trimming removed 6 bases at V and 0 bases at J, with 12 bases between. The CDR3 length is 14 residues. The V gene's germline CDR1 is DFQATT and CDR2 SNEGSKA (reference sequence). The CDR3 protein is CSASAGVSNQPQHF. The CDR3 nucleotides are TGCAGTGCGTCGGCGGGAGTTAGCAATCAGCCCCAGCATTTT.

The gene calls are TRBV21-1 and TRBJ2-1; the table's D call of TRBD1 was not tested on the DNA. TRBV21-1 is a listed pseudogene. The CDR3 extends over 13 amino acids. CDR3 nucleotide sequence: TGTGCCAGCAGCAATTCAGGGAGCCATGAGCAGTTCTTC. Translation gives CASSNSGSHEQFF.

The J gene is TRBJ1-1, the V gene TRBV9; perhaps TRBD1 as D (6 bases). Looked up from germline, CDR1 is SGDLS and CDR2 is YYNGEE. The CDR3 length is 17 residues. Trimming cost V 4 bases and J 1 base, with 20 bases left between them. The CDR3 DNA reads TGTGCCAGCAGCTTGATACAGGGCATCGGGGGGAACACTGAAGCTTTCTTT. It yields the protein CASSLIQGIGGNTEAFF.

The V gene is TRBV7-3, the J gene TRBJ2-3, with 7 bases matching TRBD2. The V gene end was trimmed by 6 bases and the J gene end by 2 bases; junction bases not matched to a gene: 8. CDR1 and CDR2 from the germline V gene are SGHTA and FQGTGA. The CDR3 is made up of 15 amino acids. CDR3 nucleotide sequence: TGTGCCAGCAGTCCCAGCGGGACGTACACAGATACGCAGTATTTT. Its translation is CASSPSGTYTDTQYF.

CDR3 sequence: CASSQGQHTEAFF. The CDR3 DNA is TGTGCCAGCAGCCAAGGACAGCACACTGAAGCTTTCTTT. The rearrangement uses TRBV14 and TRBJ1-1; a possible D gene is TRBD1 (5 bases). The CDR3 loop spans 13 amino acids. Germline CDR1 SGHDN, CDR2 FVKESK. Trimming took 1 base from V and 3 from J, leaving 6 bases between them.

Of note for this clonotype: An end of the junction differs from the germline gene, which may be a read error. The CDR3 is CASSQARQVNQPRHF. The CDR3 nucleotides read TGCGCCAGCAGCCAAGCTCGACAGGTCAATCAGCCCCGGCATTTT. V gene TRBV4-3 combines with J gene TRBJ1-5, with a possible D match to TRBD1 (6 bases). CDR1 LGHNA and CDR2 YSLEER come from the germline V gene. The CDR3 has 15 residues.

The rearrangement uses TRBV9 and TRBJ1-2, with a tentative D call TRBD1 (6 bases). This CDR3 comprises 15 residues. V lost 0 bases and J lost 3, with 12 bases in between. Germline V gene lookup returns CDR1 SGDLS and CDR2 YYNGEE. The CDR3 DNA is TGTGCCAGCAGCGTAGGTGGGGGCGTCGACTATGGCTACACCTTC. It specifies CASSVGGGVDYGYTF.

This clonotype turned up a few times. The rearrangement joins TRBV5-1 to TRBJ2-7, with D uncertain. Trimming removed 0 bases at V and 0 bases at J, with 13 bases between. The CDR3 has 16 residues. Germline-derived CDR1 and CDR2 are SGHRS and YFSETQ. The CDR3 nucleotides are TGCGCCAGCAGCTTGGTAGGCGGAAGGAGCTCCTACGAGCAGTACTTC. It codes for CASSLVGGRSSYEQYF.

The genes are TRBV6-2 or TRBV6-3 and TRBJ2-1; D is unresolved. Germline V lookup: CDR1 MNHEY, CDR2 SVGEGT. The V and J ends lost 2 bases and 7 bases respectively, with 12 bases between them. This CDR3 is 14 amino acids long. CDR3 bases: TGTGCCAGCAGTTACGTCGGGCTTGGTAATGAGCAGTTCTTC. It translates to CASSYVGLGNEQFF.

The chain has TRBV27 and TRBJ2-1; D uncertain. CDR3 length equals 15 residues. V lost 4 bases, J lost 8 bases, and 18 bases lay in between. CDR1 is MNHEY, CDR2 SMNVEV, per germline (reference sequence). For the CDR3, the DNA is TGTGCCAGCAGTTCATACGGAACCCCTCTCTATGAGCAGTTCTTC. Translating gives CASSSYGTPLYEQFF.

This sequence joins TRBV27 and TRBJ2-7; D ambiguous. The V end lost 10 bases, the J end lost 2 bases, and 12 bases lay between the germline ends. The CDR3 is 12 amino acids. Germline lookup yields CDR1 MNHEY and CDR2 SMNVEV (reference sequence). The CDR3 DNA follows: TGTGCCAAAACAGCCGCGCCCTACGAGCAGTACTTC. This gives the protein CAKTAAPYEQYF.